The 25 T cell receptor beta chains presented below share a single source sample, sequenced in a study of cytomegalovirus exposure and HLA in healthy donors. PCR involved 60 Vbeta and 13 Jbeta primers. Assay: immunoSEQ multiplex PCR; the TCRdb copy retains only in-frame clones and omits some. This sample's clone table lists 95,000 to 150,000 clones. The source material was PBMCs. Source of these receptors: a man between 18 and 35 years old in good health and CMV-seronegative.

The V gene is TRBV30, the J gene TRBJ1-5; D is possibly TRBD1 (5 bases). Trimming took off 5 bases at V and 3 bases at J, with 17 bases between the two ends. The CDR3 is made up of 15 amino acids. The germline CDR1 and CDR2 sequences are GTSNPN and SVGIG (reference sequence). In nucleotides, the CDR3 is TGTGCCTGGGACTCGGACGGGGGGACCAATCAGCCCCAGCATTTT. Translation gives CAWDSDGGTNQPQHF. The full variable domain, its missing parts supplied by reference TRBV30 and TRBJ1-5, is SQTIHQWPATLVQPVGSPLSLECTVEGTSNPNLYWYRQAAGRGLQLLFYSVGIGQISSEVPQNLSASRPQDRQFILSSKKLLLSDSGFYLCAWDSDGGTNQPQHFGDGTRLSIL.

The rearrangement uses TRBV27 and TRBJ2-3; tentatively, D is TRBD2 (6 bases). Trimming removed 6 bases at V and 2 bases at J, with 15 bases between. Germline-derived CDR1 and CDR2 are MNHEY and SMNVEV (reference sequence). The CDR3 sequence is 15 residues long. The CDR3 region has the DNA TGTGCCAGCAGGACCAGCGGGTGGTTCACAGATACGCAGTATTTT. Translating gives CASRTSGWFTDTQYF.

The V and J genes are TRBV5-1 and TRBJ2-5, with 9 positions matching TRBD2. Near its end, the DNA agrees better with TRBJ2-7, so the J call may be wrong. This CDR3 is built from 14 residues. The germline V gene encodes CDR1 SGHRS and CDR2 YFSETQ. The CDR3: CASSWASGTYEQYF. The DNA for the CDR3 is TGCGCCAGCAGCTGGGCTAGCGGGACCTACGAGCAGTACTTC.

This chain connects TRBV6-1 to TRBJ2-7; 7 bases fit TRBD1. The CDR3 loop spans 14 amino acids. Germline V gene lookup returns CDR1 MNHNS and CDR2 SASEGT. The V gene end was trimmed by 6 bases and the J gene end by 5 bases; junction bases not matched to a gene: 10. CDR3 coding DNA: TGTGCCAGCAGAACGACAGGGAAGGATAACGAGCAGTACTTC. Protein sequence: CASRTTGKDNEQYF.

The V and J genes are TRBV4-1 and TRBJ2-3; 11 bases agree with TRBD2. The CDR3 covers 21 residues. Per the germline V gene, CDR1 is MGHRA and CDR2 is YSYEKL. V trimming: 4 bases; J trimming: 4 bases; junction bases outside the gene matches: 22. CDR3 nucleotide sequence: TGCGCCAGCAGCCGGCGAATCACTAGCGGGAGATTGTCGGCTTTCGCAGATACGCAGTATTTT. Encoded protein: CASSRRITSGRLSAFADTQYF.

The DNA for the CDR3 is TGTGCCAGCTCACCCGGCCAGGGGGCGCGAGGCTACACCTTC. Translating gives CASSPGQGARGYTF. The chain recombines TRBV18 with TRBJ1-2; 8 bases map to TRBD1. Trimming at V came to 3 bases and at J to 8 bases, leaving 8 bases not matched to a gene. The CDR3 loop spans 14 amino acids. Germline-derived CDR1 and CDR2 are KGHSH and LQKENI.

The CDR3 is CASSRIAGVEETQYF. In DNA form, the CDR3 reads TGTGCCAGTAGTAGAATAGCGGGAGTGGAGGAGACCCAGTACTTC. The J gene is TRBJ2-5, the V gene TRBV19; 9 nucleotides align to TRBD2. Germline V gene sequence: CDR1 LNHDA, CDR2 SQIVND (reference sequence). V lost 4 bases to trimming and J lost 5 bases; unmatched junction nucleotides: 8. This CDR3 is built from 15 residues.

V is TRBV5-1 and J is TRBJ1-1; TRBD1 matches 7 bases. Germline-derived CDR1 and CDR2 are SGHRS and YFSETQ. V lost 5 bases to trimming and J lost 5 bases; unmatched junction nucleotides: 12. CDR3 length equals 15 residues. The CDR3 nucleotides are TGCGCCAGCAGGTTTTTTACAGGGGCAGGAACTGAAGCTTTCTTT. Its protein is CASRFFTGAGTEAFF.

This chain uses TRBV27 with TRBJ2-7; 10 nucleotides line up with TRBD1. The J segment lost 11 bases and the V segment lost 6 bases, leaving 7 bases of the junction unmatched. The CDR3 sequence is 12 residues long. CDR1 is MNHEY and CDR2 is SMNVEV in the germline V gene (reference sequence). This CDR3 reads CASRDRGPTEYF. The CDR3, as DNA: TGTGCCAGCAGAGACAGGGGGCCCACGGAGTACTTC.

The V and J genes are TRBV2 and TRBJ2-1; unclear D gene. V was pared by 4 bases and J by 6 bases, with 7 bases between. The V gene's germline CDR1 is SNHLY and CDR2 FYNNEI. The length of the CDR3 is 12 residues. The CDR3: CASSVLGNEQFF. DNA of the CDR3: TGTGCCAGCAGTGTTCTAGGCAATGAGCAGTTCTTC.

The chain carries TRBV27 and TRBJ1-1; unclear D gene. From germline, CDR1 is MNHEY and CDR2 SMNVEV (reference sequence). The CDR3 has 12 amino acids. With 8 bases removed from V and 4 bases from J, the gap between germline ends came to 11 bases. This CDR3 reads CASSGWSTEAFF. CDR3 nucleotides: TGTGCCAGCTCGGGGTGGAGCACTGAAGCTTTCTTT.

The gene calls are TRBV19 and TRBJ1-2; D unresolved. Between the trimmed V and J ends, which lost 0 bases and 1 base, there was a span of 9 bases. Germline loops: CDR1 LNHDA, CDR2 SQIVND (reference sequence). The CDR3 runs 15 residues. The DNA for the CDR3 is TGTGCCAGTAGTATAGATCTGGGGAGTAACTATGGCTACACCTTC. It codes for CASSIDLGSNYGYTF.

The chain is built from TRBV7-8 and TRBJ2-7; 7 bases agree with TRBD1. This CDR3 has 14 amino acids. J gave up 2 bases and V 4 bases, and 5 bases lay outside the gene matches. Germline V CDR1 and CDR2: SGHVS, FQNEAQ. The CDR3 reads CASSSTGAPYEQYF. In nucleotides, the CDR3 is TGTGCCAGCAGCTCTACAGGGGCCCCCTACGAGCAGTACTTC.

Here the CDR3 DNA reads TGTGCCAGCAGCTTGGGGGGACTAGCGGGATTAAATGAGCAGTTCTTC. This gives the protein CASSLGGLAGLNEQFF. The chain combines TRBV5-4 with TRBJ2-1, with 13 bases fitting TRBD2. The CDR3 has 16 residues. In germline, CDR1 is SGHNT, CDR2 YYREEE (reference sequence). The J segment lost 7 bases and the V segment lost 0 bases, leaving 4 bases of the junction unmatched.

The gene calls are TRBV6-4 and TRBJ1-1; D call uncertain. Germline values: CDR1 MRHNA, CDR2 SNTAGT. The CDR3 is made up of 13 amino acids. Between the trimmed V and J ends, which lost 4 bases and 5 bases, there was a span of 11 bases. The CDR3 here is CASSVGSRTEAFF. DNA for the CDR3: TGTGCCAGCAGTGTGGGGAGTCGGACTGAAGCTTTCTTT.

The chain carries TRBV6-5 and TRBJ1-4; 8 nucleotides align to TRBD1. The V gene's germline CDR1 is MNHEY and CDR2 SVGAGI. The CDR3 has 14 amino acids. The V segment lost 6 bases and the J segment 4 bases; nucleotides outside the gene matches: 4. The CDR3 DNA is TGTGCCAGCAGGATACAGGGGGTTAATGAAAAACTGTTTTTT. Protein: CASRIQGVNEKLFF.

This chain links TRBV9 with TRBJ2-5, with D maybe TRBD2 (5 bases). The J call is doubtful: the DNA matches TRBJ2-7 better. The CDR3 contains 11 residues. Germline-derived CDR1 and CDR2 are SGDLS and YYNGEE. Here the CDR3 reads CASGGLYEQYF. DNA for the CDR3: TGTGCAAGCGGAGGTCTCTACGAGCAGTACTTC.

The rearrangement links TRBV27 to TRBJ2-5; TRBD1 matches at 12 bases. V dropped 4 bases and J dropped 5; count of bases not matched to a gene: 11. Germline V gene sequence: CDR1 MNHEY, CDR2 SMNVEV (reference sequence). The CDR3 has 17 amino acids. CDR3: CASSSGGTGGVGETQYF. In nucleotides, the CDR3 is TGTGCCAGCAGTTCCGGGGGGACAGGGGGCGTGGGGGAGACCCAGTACTTC.

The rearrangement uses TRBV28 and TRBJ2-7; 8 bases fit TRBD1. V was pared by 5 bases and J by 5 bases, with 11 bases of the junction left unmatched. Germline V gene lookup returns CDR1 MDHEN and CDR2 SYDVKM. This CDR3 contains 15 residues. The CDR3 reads CASSPVDRDSNEQYF. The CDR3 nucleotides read TGTGCCAGCAGTCCCGTGGACAGGGATAGCAACGAGCAGTACTTC.

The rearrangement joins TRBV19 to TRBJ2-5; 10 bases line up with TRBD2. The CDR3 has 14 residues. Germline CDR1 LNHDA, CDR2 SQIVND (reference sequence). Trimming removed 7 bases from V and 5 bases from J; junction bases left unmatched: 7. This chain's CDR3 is CASKEGLAVETQYF. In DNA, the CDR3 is TGTGCCAGTAAAGAAGGACTAGCGGTGGAGACCCAGTACTTC.

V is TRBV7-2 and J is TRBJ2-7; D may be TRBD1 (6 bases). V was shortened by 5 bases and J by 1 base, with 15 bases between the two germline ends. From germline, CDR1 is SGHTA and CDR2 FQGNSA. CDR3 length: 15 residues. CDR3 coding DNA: TGTGCCAGCAGCCTTTTCTTCGACAGGTCCTACGAGCAGTACTTC. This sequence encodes CASSLFFDRSYEQYF.

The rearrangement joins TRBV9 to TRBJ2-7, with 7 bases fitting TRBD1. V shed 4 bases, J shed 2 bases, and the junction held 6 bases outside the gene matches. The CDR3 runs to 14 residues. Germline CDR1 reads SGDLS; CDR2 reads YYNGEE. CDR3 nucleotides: TGTGCCAGCAGCCAAGGGGGACAGACCTACGAGCAGTACTTC. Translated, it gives CASSQGGQTYEQYF.

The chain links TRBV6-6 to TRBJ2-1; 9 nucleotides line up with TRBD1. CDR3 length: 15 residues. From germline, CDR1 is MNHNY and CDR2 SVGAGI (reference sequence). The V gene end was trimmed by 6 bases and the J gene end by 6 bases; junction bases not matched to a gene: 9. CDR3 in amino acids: CASSLGTGRSNEQFF. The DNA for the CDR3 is TGTGCCAGCAGCTTAGGGACAGGGCGGAGCAATGAGCAGTTCTTC.

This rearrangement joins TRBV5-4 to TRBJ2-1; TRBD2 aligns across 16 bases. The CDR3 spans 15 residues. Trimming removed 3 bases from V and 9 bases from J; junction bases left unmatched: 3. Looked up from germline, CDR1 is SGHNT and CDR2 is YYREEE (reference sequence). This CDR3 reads CASSSGLAGGVEQFF. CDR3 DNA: TGTGCCAGCAGCTCGGGACTAGCGGGGGGGGTTGAGCAGTTCTTC. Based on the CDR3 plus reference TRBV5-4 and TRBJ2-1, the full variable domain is ETGVTQSPTHLIKTRGQQVTLRCSSQSGHNTVSWYQQALGQGPQFIFQYYREEENGRGNFPPRFSGLQFPNYSSELNVNALELDDSALYLCASSSGLAGGVEQFFGPGTRLTVL.

The CDR3 loop is CASSLGDRGTYNEQFF. DNA for the CDR3: TGTGCCAGCAGCTTAGGGGACAGGGGTACCTACAATGAGCAGTTCTTC. The V gene is TRBV7-2, the J gene TRBJ2-1; 10 bases line up with TRBD1. The germline V gene encodes CDR1 SGHTA and CDR2 FQGNSA. Trimming took 1 base from V and 2 from J; bases not matched to a gene: 2. CDR3 length: 16 amino acids.